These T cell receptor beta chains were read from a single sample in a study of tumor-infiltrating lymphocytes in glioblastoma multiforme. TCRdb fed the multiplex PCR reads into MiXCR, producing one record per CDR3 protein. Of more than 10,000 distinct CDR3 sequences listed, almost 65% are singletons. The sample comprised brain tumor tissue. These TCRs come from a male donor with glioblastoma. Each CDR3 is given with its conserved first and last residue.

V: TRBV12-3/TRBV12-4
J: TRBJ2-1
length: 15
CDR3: CASSSGEGIWDKQFF

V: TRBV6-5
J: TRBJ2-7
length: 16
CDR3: CASSAPGPTGFYGQYF

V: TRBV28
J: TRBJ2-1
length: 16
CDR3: CGSSSLIGGSYNEQFF

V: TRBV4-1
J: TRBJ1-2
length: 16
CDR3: CASSQEVDGTIYGYTF

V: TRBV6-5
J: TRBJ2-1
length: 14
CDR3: CASSSRPYSDGHFF

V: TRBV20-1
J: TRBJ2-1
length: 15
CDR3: CSARKAAGSYNEQFF

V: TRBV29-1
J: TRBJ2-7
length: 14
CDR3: CNAEDQRKGGEQYF

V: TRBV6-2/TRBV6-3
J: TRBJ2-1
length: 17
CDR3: CASSYPLLARPYNEQFF

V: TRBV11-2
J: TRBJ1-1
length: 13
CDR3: CASSSTGNTEAYF

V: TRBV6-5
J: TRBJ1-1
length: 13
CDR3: CASSYSKNTESFF

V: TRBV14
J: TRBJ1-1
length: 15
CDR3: CASSQGVSRWTEAFF

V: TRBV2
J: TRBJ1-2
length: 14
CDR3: CASEVETGGFGYTF

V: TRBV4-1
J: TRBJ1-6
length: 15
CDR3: CASQNLASGFPPLQF

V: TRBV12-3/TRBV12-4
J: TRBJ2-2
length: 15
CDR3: CASSPSGRGGRELSF

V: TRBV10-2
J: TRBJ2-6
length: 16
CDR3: CASSVGGGSGASVLTF

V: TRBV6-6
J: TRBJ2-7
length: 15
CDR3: CASSYPDGTGDEQYF

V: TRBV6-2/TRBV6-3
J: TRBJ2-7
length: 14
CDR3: CASIPEGASYKQYF

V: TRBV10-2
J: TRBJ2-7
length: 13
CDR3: CASSVGPGTEQYF

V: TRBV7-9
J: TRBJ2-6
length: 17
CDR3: CASSRWTGNSGANVLAF

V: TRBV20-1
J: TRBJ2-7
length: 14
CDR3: CSAGKESGNYDQYF

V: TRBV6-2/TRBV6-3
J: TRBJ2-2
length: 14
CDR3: CASSYISPTGELFF

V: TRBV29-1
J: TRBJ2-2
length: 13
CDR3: CSVGFRNTGELFF

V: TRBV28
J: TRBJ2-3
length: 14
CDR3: CASSPDHSPDTQYF

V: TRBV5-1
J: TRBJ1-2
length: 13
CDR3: CASSTRTGDGYTF

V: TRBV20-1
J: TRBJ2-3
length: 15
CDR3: CSAVTGHHLTETRYF

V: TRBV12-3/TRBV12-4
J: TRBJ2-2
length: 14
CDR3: CASGLAAGTGELFF

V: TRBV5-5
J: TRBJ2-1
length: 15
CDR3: CASGKLATRSNEQFF

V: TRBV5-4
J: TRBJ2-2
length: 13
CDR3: CASSLKEPGELFF